This TCR beta chain originates from a study of blood T cell repertoires in COVID-19. This clone was counted a few times. The germline CDR1 and CDR2 sequences are LNHDA and SQIVND (reference sequence). The CDR3 length is 11 residues. Trimming removed 6 bases at V and 8 bases at J, with 7 bases between. Measured with immunoSEQ multiplex PCR; TCRdb has only the in-frame clones, and not every one. This table has about 170,000 clones, roughly 84% appearing once. The genes are TRBV19 and TRBJ1-4; D not resolved. The TCR sequence derives from an elderly woman with active or convalescent COVID-19. The sequenced sample consisted of peripheral blood. CDR3 sequence reads: CASRAQEKLFF. The CDR3 DNA reads as TGTGCCAGTAGGGCACAGGAAAAACTGTTTTTT.